The 18 T cell receptor beta chains given below trace back to one sample, sequenced in a study of response to subunit inactivated influenza vaccine. TCRdb reprocessed the RT-PCR reads via MiXCR and lists one record per CDR3 protein. The table includes about 540,000 distinct CDR3 sequences, roughly a quarter detected once. A further study also used this sample, focusing on T cells expressing NK-cell markers. As reported in that work: Beta-chain TCR cDNA was generated via 5'RACE template switching with UMIs.

Sequenced here: CD4+ T cells sorted from PBMCs, sampled 11 to 12 days after vaccination. Receptors originate from a man in his fifties who received an inactivated influenza vaccine.

There are a few counts of this clonotype. The chain links TRBV14 to TRBJ2-1; 7 nucleotides align to TRBD1. Trimming cost V 1 base and J 6 bases; bases outside gene matches: 9. Per the germline V gene, CDR1 is SGHDN and CDR2 is FVKESK. This CDR3 region has 16 residues. The CDR3 DNA is TGTGCCAGCAGCCAAGGACAGTACAGGGGAAGCAATGAGCAGTTCTTC. Protein: CASSQGQYRGSNEQFF.

The chain combines TRBV4-2 with TRBJ2-1, with TRBD2 identical over 14 bases. The length of the CDR3 is 19 residues. J gave up 2 bases and V 0 bases, and 6 bases lay outside the gene matches. Germline-derived CDR1 and CDR2 are LGHNA and YNFKEQ. CDR3 in DNA: TGTGCCAGCAGCCAAGAGTTCGGGACTAGCGGGAGACCCTACAATGAGCAGTTCTTC. Translated, it gives CASSQEFGTSGRPYNEQFF.

The chain is built from TRBV24-1 and TRBJ2-1; the D gene is possibly TRBD2 (6 bases). Trimming left V 5 bases short and J 7 bases short, with 20 bases between. The CDR3 length is 16 residues. Germline CDR1 reads KGHDR; CDR2 reads SFDVKD. The CDR3 spells CATSGEGLRFGNEQFF. As DNA, the CDR3 is TGTGCCACCAGTGGTGAGGGACTCAGGTTCGGAAATGAGCAGTTCTTC.

This clonotype has only a few counts. The genes are TRBV6-2 or TRBV6-3 and TRBJ2-7, with TRBD2 as a possible D gene (6 bases). Germline V lookup: CDR1 MNHEY, CDR2 SVGEGT. Trimming removed 5 bases at V and 6 bases at J, with 14 bases between. The CDR3 totals 13 residues. In DNA, the CDR3 is TGTGCCAGCAGTCCTCGGGAGTTGGGCGAGCAGTACTTC. Amino acids: CASSPRELGEQYF.

This chain joins TRBV6-1 and TRBJ1-2; maybe TRBD1 (5 bases). This CDR3 has 14 amino acids. Germline V gene data show CDR1 as MNHNS and CDR2 as SASEGT. V lost 6 bases and J 8 bases, leaving 19 bases between the germline ends. The CDR3 sequence: CASRTSGNSRGYTF. The CDR3 DNA is TGTGCCAGCAGAACCTCAGGGAATTCAAGGGGCTACACCTTC.

This clonotype was detected a few times. The V call is TRBV5-1, the J call TRBJ2-1; 7 nucleotides line up with TRBD2. The ends lost 3 bases at V and 3 bases at J; junction bases unmatched: 6. The CDR3 consists of 15 residues. Per the germline V gene, CDR1 is SGHRS and CDR2 is YFSETQ. This CDR3 reads CASSSGGTIYNEQFF. In DNA, the CDR3 is TGCGCCAGCAGCTCCGGGGGGACCATCTACAATGAGCAGTTCTTC.

This chain joins TRBV19 and TRBJ1-4, with no clear D. Germline loops: CDR1 LNHDA, CDR2 SQIVND (reference sequence). The CDR3 contains 14 residues. Trimming took off 7 bases at V and 0 bases at J, with 9 bases between the two ends. This chain's CDR3 is CASTMGATNEKLFF. The CDR3 bases are TGTGCCAGTACGATGGGAGCAACTAATGAAAAACTGTTTTTT.

This chain connects TRBV7-2 to TRBJ1-6; no clear D. V gave up 1 base and J gave up 7 bases, with 5 bases separating them. The CDR3 is 13 amino acids. The germline gives CDR1 SGHTA, CDR2 FQGNSA. CDR3 nucleotide sequence: TGTGCCAGCAGCTTAGAGCAGAATTCACCCCTCCACTTT. Residues: CASSLEQNSPLHF.

Only a few counts were recorded for this clonotype. The genes are TRBV6-2 or TRBV6-3 and TRBJ1-6, with 8 bases fitting TRBD1. Germline trimming cut 7 bases from V and 5 bases from J; bases unmatched to any gene: 10. Germline CDR1 MNHEY, CDR2 SVGEGT. This CDR3 comprises 16 residues. In nucleotides, the CDR3 is TGTGCCAGCACCCCGACCGGGACAGGCCATAATTCACCCCTCCACTTT. It encodes CASTPTGTGHNSPLHF.

A few counts support this clonotype. The chain couples TRBV15 to TRBJ2-6; D gene unclear. The CDR3 spans 16 residues. Germline assignment: CDR1 LNHNV and CDR2 YYDKDF (reference sequence). V gave up 1 base and J gave up 3 bases, with 10 bases separating them. The CDR3 DNA is TGTGCCACCAGCAGAGGACGAGACCTTGGGGCCAACGTCCTGACTTTC. This codes for CATSRGRDLGANVLTF. Complete variable domain (other parts from reference TRBV15 and TRBJ2-6): DAMVIQNPRYQVTQFGKPVTLSCSQTLNHNVMYWYQQKSSQAPKLLFHYYDKDFNNEADTPDNFQSRRPNTSFCFLDIRSPGLGDTAMYLCATSRGRDLGANVLTFGAGSRLTVL.

The chain carries TRBV24-1 and TRBJ2-6; D possibly corresponds to TRBD1 (5 bases). The V end lost 9 bases, the J end lost 0 bases, and 8 bases lay between the germline ends. The CDR3 has 14 residues. The V gene's germline CDR1 is KGHDR and CDR2 SFDVKD. The CDR3 DNA reads TGTGCCACCCCGACAGTCTCTGGGGCCAACGTCCTGACTTTC. Its translation is CATPTVSGANVLTF.

This clonotype was seen more than once but under ten times. This chain connects TRBV29-1 to TRBJ1-1; D unresolved. The CDR3 extends over 14 amino acids. The germline gives CDR1 SQVTM, CDR2 ANQGSEA. The ends were cut back, 3 bases at V and 1 base at J, with 12 bases in the middle. The CDR3 sequence: CSVDVSLWNTEAFF. CDR3 sequence (DNA): TGCAGCGTTGATGTCAGTCTATGGAACACTGAAGCTTTCTTT.

The table lists this clonotype with a few counts. The chain couples TRBV12-3 or TRBV12-4 to TRBJ1-1; the D is unclear. The length of the CDR3 is 13 residues. V shed 3 bases and J shed 2 bases, with 7 bases lying between them. The CDR3 spells CASSFTANTEAFF. For the CDR3, the DNA is TGTGCCAGCAGTTTCACAGCTAACACTGAAGCTTTCTTT.

The chain has TRBV24-1 and TRBJ2-3; no clear D. This CDR3 comprises 16 residues. Germline CDR1 and CDR2: KGHDR and SFDVKD. Trimming took off 3 bases at V and 3 bases at J, with 15 bases between the two ends. The DNA for the CDR3 is TGTGCCACCAGTGATCCGAAGGCAAAGGGAACAGATACGCAGTATTTT. It translates to CATSDPKAKGTDTQYF.

The V gene is TRBV5-1, the J gene TRBJ2-3, with TRBD2 as a possible D gene (5 bases). The CDR3 extends over 14 amino acids. Germline lookup yields CDR1 SGHRS and CDR2 YFSETQ. Trimming pared 4 bases from V and 6 bases from J, leaving 15 bases between. CDR3 loop: CASSNQEVSDTQYF. As DNA, the CDR3 is TGCGCCAGCAGCAACCAGGAGGTGTCTGATACGCAGTATTTT.

The chain joins TRBV5-1 to TRBJ1-1; D remains ambiguous. Per germline, CDR1 SGHRS and CDR2 YFSETQ. Trimming left V 5 bases short and J 0 bases short, with 11 bases between. The CDR3 is 14 residues long. In nucleotides, the CDR3 is TGCGCCAGCAGACCAGGAGACATGAACACTGAAGCTTTCTTT. Amino acids: CASRPGDMNTEAFF. The whole variable domain, filled in from reference TRBV5-1 and TRBJ1-1, reads KAGVTQTPRYLIKTRGQQVTLSCSPISGHRSVSWYQQTPGQGLQFLFEYFSETQRNKGNFPGRFSGRQFSNSRSEMNVSTLELGDSALYLCASRPGDMNTEAFFGQGTRLTVV.

This clonotype appeared a few times. The CDR3 bases are TGTGCCAGCAGGAGGATAGGGGGCGAATACGAGCAGTACTTC. It is translated as CASRRIGGEYEQYF. The chain combines TRBV5-5 with TRBJ2-7; the match to TRBD1 covers 7 bases. Trimming removed 5 bases from V and 4 bases from J; junction bases left unmatched: 9. This CDR3 contains 14 residues. CDR1 SGHKS and CDR2 YYEKEE come from the germline V gene (reference sequence).

This chain uses TRBV28 with TRBJ2-2; 7 bases line up with TRBD1. The trim removed 5 bases at V and 0 bases at J, leaving 6 bases unmatched. CDR1 is MDHEN and CDR2 is SYDVKM in the germline V gene. This CDR3 has 16 amino acids. This CDR3 is CASSPSGTANTGELFF. CDR3 DNA sequence: TGTGCCAGCAGTCCTTCTGGGACAGCGAACACCGGGGAGCTGTTTTTT. Full variable domain (remainder filled in from reference TRBV28 and TRBJ2-2): DVKVTQSSRYLVKRTGEKVFLECVQDMDHENMFWYRQDPGLGLRLIYFSYDVKMKEKGDIPEGYSVSREKKERFSLILESASTNQTSMYLCASSPSGTANTGELFFGEGSRLTVL.